The 21 T cell receptor beta chains listed next were all sequenced from one sample in a study of T-cell reconstitution after alpha-beta-depleted transplantation in children. Unique molecular identifiers were incorporated when the TCRbeta library was constructed. TCRdb passed the PCR reads through MiXCR, listing each CDR3 protein once. The repertoire holds over 150,000 distinct CDR3 sequences, with approximately 7% as singletons. Sequenced material: PBMCs, taken before TCRalphabeta/CD19-depleted stem cell transplant. Source of these receptors: a boy between 2 and 10 years old with acute lymphoblastic leukemia, due to receive a stem cell transplant.

This clonotype turned up a few times. The chain is built from TRBV11-2 and TRBJ2-7; 8 bases map to TRBD1. This CDR3 spans 13 amino acids. Germline lookup yields CDR1 SGHAT and CDR2 FQNNGV. V was clipped by 1 base and J by 9 bases; unmatched bases: 5. Here the CDR3 reads CASSLAGQAGQYF. DNA of the CDR3: TGTGCCAGCAGCTTAGCGGGACAGGCCGGGCAGTACTTC.

V gene TRBV2 combines with J gene TRBJ2-3; TRBD2 matches at 16 bases. CDR3 length: 18 amino acids. From germline, CDR1 is SNHLY and CDR2 FYNNEI. With V trimmed by 6 bases and J by 5 bases, 11 bases remained unmatched. CDR3 nucleotides: TGTGCCAGCAGCCCCGGGACTAGCGGGGGGGTAGTGTTAGATACGCAGTATTTT. It yields the protein CASSPGTSGGVVLDTQYF. The full variable domain, its missing parts supplied by reference TRBV2 and TRBJ2-3, is EPEVTQTPSHQVTQMGQEVILRCVPISNHLYFYWYRQILGQKVEFLVSFYNNEISEKSEIFDDQFSVERPDGSNFTLKIRSTKLEDSAMYFCASSPGTSGGVVLDTQYFGPGTRLTVL.

This clonotype has ten or more counts. The rearrangement joins TRBV2 to TRBJ2-5, with 14 bases matching TRBD2. This CDR3 is 15 amino acids long. Trimming at V came to 6 bases and at J to 9 bases, leaving 9 bases not matched to a gene. The germline V gene encodes CDR1 SNHLY and CDR2 FYNNEI. CDR3 sequence: CASRTQTSGGVSQYF. The CDR3 DNA sequence: TGTGCCAGCAGAACCCAGACTAGCGGGGGGGTGTCCCAGTACTTC.

This clonotype was counted at least ten times. The chain links TRBV12-3 or TRBV12-4 to TRBJ2-3; D is perhaps TRBD1 (5 bases). The CDR3 contains 13 residues. V was trimmed by 4 bases and J by 3 bases, leaving 8 bases between them. The CDR3 sequence is CASSSRQTDTQYF. The CDR3 nucleotides are TGTGCCAGCAGTTCCCGACAGACAGATACGCAGTATTTT.

This clonotype appeared many times. V usage is TRBV10-2 and J usage is TRBJ2-1; 9 nucleotides align to TRBD2. The CDR3 totals 15 residues. Trimming took 7 bases from V and 4 from J; bases not matched to a gene: 8. CDR1 and CDR2 (germline): WSHSY, SAAADI. Written as DNA, the CDR3 is TGCGCCAGCAAACGTTGGACTAGCGATTACAATGAGCAGTTCTTC. This codes for CASKRWTSDYNEQFF.

This clonotype was seen a few times. J is TRBJ1-6 and V is TRBV27, with TRBD1 matching 7 bases. This CDR3 is built from 18 residues. CDR1 and CDR2 (germline): MNHEY, SMNVEV (reference sequence). V lost 7 bases and J lost 0; bases outside the gene matches: 12. In DNA, the CDR3 is TGTGCCAGCACGAGGAGGGGGCAGTTGAGCTCCTATAATTCACCCCTCCACTTT. It codes for CASTRRGQLSSYNSPLHF.

In its sample, this clonotype was seen many times. The chain combines TRBV7-2 with TRBJ2-7, with no clear D. V was trimmed by 6 bases and J by 2 bases, leaving 11 bases between them. CDR1 is SGHTA, CDR2 FQGNSA, per germline. This CDR3 is 13 amino acids long. CDR3 loop: CASSSYVAYEQYF. The CDR3 region has the DNA TGTGCCAGCAGTTCATACGTGGCCTACGAGCAGTACTTC.

This clonotype was recorded at least ten times. The chain has TRBV20-1 and TRBJ2-2; TRBD2 is a possible D gene (5 bases). Germline assignment: CDR1 DFQATT and CDR2 SNEGSKA (reference sequence). The CDR3 sequence is 13 residues long. Deletions cut 1 base from V and 2 bases from J, with 5 bases between. The CDR3 DNA reads TGCAGTGCTAGAGGGACTAACACCGGGGAGCTGTTTTTT. Amino acids: CSARGTNTGELFF.

In its sample, this clonotype was seen many times. The gene calls are TRBV28 and TRBJ1-4; no definite D call. The CDR3 runs to 16 residues. Germline V gene lookup returns CDR1 MDHEN and CDR2 SYDVKM. V was trimmed by 1 base and J by 4 bases, leaving 13 bases between them. CDR3 loop: CASSLFGKRVNEKLFF. DNA of the CDR3: TGTGCCAGCAGTTTATTCGGGAAACGAGTTAATGAAAAACTGTTTTTT.

This clonotype was observed at least ten times. This chain uses TRBV20-1 with TRBJ2-3; D call uncertain. The germline gives CDR1 DFQATT, CDR2 SNEGSKA (reference sequence). The CDR3 is 13 amino acids. Trimming took 6 bases from V and 5 from J, leaving 15 bases between them. DNA of the CDR3: TGCAGTGCCACGGACGGTTCCCGAGATACGCAGTATTTT. Residues: CSATDGSRDTQYF.

The V gene is TRBV5-1, the J gene TRBJ1-1, with D uncertain. The germline V gene has CDR1 SGHRS and CDR2 YFSETQ. This CDR3 is 14 amino acids long. The V end lost 4 bases, the J end lost 3 bases, and 13 bases lay between the germline ends. The CDR3 region has the DNA TGCGCCAGCAGCATGCGGGTTGACGACACTGAAGCTTTCTTT. Amino acids: CASSMRVDDTEAFF.

This clonotype was recorded at least ten times. V gene TRBV3-1 combines with J gene TRBJ1-1; D possibly corresponds to TRBD1 (5 bases). CDR1 LGHDT and CDR2 YNNKEL come from the germline V gene (reference sequence). This CDR3 is 14 amino acids long. Trimming removed 0 bases at V and 5 bases at J, with 10 bases between. In DNA form, the CDR3 reads TGTGCCAGCAGCCAAGATGGGGGGGGGACTGAAGCTTTCTTT. This sequence encodes CASSQDGGGTEAFF.

At least ten counts were recorded for this clonotype. V gene TRBV6-5 combines with J gene TRBJ2-7; D ambiguous. V lost 1 base to trimming and J lost 2 bases, with 15 bases between them. The length of the CDR3 is 16 residues. The germline V gene encodes CDR1 MNHEY and CDR2 SVGAGI. Written as DNA, the CDR3 is TGTGCCAGCAGTTACTTCCTTCGGACGGCGCCCTACGAGCAGTACTTC. Translation gives CASSYFLRTAPYEQYF.

This clonotype was seen repeatedly, ten times or more. The junction departs from the called germline gene at one end, perhaps through a read error. This chain joins TRBV29-1 and TRBJ1-2, with D possibly TRBD1 on 6 matching bases. From germline, CDR1 is SQVTM and CDR2 ANQGSEA. There are 11 residues in the CDR3. The CDR3 nucleotides read TGCAGCGTTGAGACCTACAGGGCCCTCTACTTC. It encodes CSVETYRALYF.

In its sample, this clonotype was seen a few times. This sequence joins TRBV24-1 and TRBJ1-2; a weak D match, TRBD1 (5 bases). The germline CDR1 and CDR2 sequences are KGHDR and SFDVKD. The CDR3 length is 14 residues. Trimming removed 3 bases at V and 4 bases at J, with 11 bases between. CDR3 in DNA: TGTGCCACCAGTGATGGGGGACGGAGCTATGGCTACACCTTC. Translated: CATSDGGRSYGYTF.

In nucleotides, the CDR3 is TGCGCCAGCAGCCACCGGGACTCGACCTACGAGCAGTACTTC. The encoded protein is CASSHRDSTYEQYF. The chain joins TRBV5-1 to TRBJ2-7, with a possible D match to TRBD2 (6 bases). Germline V gene sequence: CDR1 SGHRS, CDR2 YFSETQ. The V and J ends lost 4 bases and 2 bases respectively, with 13 bases between them. The CDR3 consists of 14 residues.

This clonotype has a count of ten or more. V usage is TRBV12-3 or TRBV12-4 and J usage is TRBJ2-5; 9 positions agree with TRBD2. V dropped 7 bases and J dropped 5; count of bases not matched to a gene: 8. This CDR3 is 14 amino acids long. CDR3 nucleotide sequence: TGTGCCAGCACCCTAAGCGGGGGGCTCGAGACCCAGTACTTC. Translated: CASTLSGGLETQYF.

This clonotype occurred many times. This chain links TRBV28 with TRBJ2-3; the D is unclear. The germline V gene encodes CDR1 MDHEN and CDR2 SYDVKM. The CDR3 spans 14 residues. V was trimmed by 5 bases and J by 4 bases, leaving 13 bases between them. This CDR3 reads CASSPLVRSDTQYF. The CDR3 DNA is TGTGCCAGCAGTCCGTTAGTGAGATCAGATACGCAGTATTTT.

The sample holds many counts of this clonotype. The chain links TRBV5-6 to TRBJ2-7; D unresolved. This CDR3 has 14 residues. V lost 1 base, J lost 4 bases, and 12 bases lay in between. CDR1 and CDR2 from the germline V gene are SGHDT and YYEEEE. The CDR3 nucleotides read TGTGCCAGCAGCTTGCGGTCGTGGCGATACGAGCAGTACTTC. This translates into CASSLRSWRYEQYF.

In this sample, this clonotype turned up a few times. This chain uses TRBV12-3 or TRBV12-4 with TRBJ2-3; D may be TRBD1 (6 bases). The CDR3 contains 14 residues. V gave up 7 bases and J gave up 3 bases, with 14 bases separating them. CDR3 in amino acids: CASNFRQVTDTQYF. CDR3 sequence (DNA): TGTGCCAGCAATTTTAGACAGGTTACAGATACGCAGTATTTT.

This clonotype was counted a few times. Compared with germline, one end of the junction differs, possibly owing to a read error. J is TRBJ1-1 and V is TRBV11-1, with D perhaps TRBD1 (6 bases). Germline V gene data show CDR1 as SGHAT and CDR2 as FQDESV (reference sequence). The CDR3 length is 15 residues. The CDR3 DNA follows: TGTGCCAGCAACTTAGGGGGACGGAAGAACACTGAAGCTTTCTTT. Protein product: CASNLGGRKNTEAFF.